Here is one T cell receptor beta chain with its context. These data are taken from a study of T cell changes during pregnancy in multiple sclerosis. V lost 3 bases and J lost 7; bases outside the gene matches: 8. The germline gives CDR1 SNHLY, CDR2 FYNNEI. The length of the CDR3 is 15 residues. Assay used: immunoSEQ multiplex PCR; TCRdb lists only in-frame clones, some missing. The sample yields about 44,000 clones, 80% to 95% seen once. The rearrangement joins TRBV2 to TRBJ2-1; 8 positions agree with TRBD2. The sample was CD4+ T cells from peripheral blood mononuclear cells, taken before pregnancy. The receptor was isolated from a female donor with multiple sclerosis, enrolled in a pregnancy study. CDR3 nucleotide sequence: TGTGCCAGCAGTGACGTAGCGGGAAGGAGGAATGAGCAGTTCTTC. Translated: CASSDVAGRRNEQFF. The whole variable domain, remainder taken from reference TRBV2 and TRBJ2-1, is EPEVTQTPSHQVTQMGQEVILRCVPISNHLYFYWYRQILGQKVEFLVSFYNNEISEKSEIFDDQFSVERPDGSNFTLKIRSTKLEDSAMYFCASSDVAGRRNEQFFGPGTRLTVL.